One T cell receptor (beta chain) is described in this entry. The assay was immunoSEQ multiplex PCR, and TCRdb's table has in-frame clones only and misses some. The sample gives 35,000 to 45,000 clones, 83% of which show up once; around 16% is in the top ten. This CDR3 comprises 11 residues. CDR1 is LGHNA and CDR2 is YNFKEQ in the germline V gene. V lost 1 base and J lost 10, with 5 bases in between. These data are taken from a study of PD-L1 blockade in urothelial cancer. The sequence was obtained from a man between 60 and 75 years old with urothelial cancer. Sequencing was performed on PBMCs, taken around atezolizumab (anti-PD-L1) treatment. The chain couples TRBV4-2 to TRBJ2-1; TRBD2 is a possible D gene (5 bases). The CDR3 region has the DNA TGTGCCAGCAGCCAAGCGGGGGAGCAGTTCTTC. Encoded protein: CASSQAGEQFF.